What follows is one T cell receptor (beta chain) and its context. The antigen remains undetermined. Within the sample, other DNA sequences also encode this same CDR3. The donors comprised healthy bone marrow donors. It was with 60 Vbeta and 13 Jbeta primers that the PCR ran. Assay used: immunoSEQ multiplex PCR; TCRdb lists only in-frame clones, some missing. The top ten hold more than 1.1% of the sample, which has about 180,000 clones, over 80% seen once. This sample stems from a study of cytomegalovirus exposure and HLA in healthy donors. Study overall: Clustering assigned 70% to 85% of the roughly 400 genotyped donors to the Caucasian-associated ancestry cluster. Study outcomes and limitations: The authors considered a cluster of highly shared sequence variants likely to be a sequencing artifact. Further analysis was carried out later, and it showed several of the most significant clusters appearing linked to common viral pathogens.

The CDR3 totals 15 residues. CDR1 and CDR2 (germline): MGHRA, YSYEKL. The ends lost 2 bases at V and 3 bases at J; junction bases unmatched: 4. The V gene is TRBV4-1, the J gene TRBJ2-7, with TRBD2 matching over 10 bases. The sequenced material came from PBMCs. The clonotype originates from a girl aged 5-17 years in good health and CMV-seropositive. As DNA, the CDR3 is TGCGCCAGCAGCCAACCAACTAGCGGGAACTACGAGCAGTACTTC. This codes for CASSQPTSGNYEQYF.